Listed below are T cell receptor beta chains from one sample, sequenced in a study of blood T cell repertoires in COVID-19. The data were produced by immunoSEQ multiplex PCR, yet TCRdb's version contains in-frame clones alone and is incomplete. The sample consists of tens of thousands of clones, around 77% of them appearing once. The sequenced sample consisted of peripheral blood. Receptor source: a man aged 70-80 years with COVID-19, enrolled during active disease. The CDR3 runs from the conserved cysteine through the conserved F or W. A D gene is named only where the DNA matches it firmly. The size entry is marked missing in some rows and otherwise reads once, few, many or a size class.

size	D	V	J	CDR3	DNA
few	-	TRBV27	TRBJ1-1	CASSKTGLGNTEAFF	TGTGCCAGCAGTAAAACAGGGTTGGGGAACACTGAAGCTTTCTTT
-	-	TRBV7-2	TRBJ1-2	CASSLHPGVNAGGYTF	TGTGCCAGCAGCCTCCACCCCGGGGTCAATGCAGGTGGCTACACCTTC
-	TRBD2	TRBV18	TRBJ2-1	CASSLRTLAGGEYNEQFF	TGTGCCAGCTCACTACGAACTCTAGCGGGAGGAGAATACAATGAGCAGTTCTTC
few	TRBD2	TRBV5-1	TRBJ2-1	CASILTSGSSYNEQFF	TGCGCCAGCATTTTGACTAGCGGGAGCTCCTACAATGAGCAGTTCTTC
once	-	TRBV29-1	TRBJ2-1	CSAKEASYNEQFF	TGCAGCGCAAAGGAGGCCTCCTACAATGAGCAGTTCTTC
-	-	TRBV23-1	TRBJ2-7	CASSPQYEQYF	TGCGCCAGCAGTCCCCAATACGAGCAGTACTTC
-	TRBD2	TRBV7-7	TRBJ2-1	CASSPRLARSSYNEQFF	TGTGCTAGCAGCCCTAGACTAGCGCGGAGCTCCTACAATGAGCAGTTCTTC
-	TRBD2	TRBV5-4	TRBJ2-2	CASSGGLAGGPDTGELFF	TGTGCCAGCAGCGGGGGACTAGCGGGAGGGCCCGACACCGGGGAGCTGTTTTTT
-	-	TRBV19	TRBJ2-5	CASTPPNQETQYF	TGTGCCAGTACCCCACCTAACCAAGAGACCCAGTACTTC
-	-	TRBV7-3	TRBJ2-5	CASSLQGQETQYF	TGTGCCAGCAGCCTCCAGGGTCAAGAGACCCAGTACTTC
-	-	TRBV10-3	TRBJ2-1	CAISDMGPESYNEQFF	TGTGCCATCAGTGACATGGGGCCCGAGTCTTACAATGAGCAGTTCTTC
-	TRBD2	TRBV5-1	TRBJ2-7	CASSLAGGRASQWQYF	TGCGCCAGCAGCTTGGCTGGCGGGAGGGCCAGTCAGTGGCAGTACTTC